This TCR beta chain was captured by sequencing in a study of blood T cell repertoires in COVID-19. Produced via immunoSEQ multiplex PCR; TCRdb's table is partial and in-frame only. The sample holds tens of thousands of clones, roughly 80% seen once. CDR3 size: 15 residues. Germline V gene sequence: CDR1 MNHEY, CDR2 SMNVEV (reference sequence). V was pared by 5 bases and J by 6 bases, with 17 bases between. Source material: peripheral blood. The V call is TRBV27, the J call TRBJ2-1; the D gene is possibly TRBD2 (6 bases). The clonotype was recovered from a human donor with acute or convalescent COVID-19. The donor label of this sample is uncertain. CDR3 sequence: CASSPRGGHGNEQFF. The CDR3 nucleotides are TGTGCCAGCAGTCCCCGGGGAGGTCATGGCAATGAGCAGTTCTTC.